These 13 T cell receptor beta chains originate from one sample sequenced in a study of T cell changes during pregnancy in multiple sclerosis. The method was immunoSEQ multiplex PCR; TCRdb's version includes in-frame clones alone and lacks a portion of them. The data contain roughly 30,000 clones, more than 85% of them singletons. Sequencing was performed on CD4+ T cells from peripheral blood mononuclear cells, taken in the second trimester of pregnancy. These receptors all come from a female donor with multiple sclerosis, enrolled in a pregnancy study.

The chain links TRBV15 to TRBJ2-7, with 8 nucleotides matching TRBD2. Per germline, CDR1 LNHNV and CDR2 YYDKDF (reference sequence). After removal of 0 bases from V and 0 bases from J, the junction contained 7 bases not matched to a gene. The CDR3 runs to 17 residues. This CDR3 reads CATSREASGLYSYEQYF. CDR3 sequence (DNA): TGTGCCACCAGCAGAGAGGCTAGCGGGTTATACTCCTACGAGCAGTACTTC.

Written as DNA, the CDR3 is TGCGCCAGCACCCTAGCGGGAGGCCCAGAGACCCAGTACTTC. It translates to CASTLAGGPETQYF. The chain carries TRBV5-1 and TRBJ2-5; TRBD2 aligns across 11 bases. Germline CDR1 and CDR2: SGHRS and YFSETQ. The ends lost 6 bases at V and 4 bases at J; junction bases unmatched: 5. This CDR3 contains 14 residues.

The chain links TRBV19 to TRBJ2-3, with D unclear. This CDR3 region has 13 residues. The germline V gene has CDR1 LNHDA and CDR2 SQIVND (reference sequence). The ends were cut back, 4 bases at V and 4 bases at J, with 9 bases in the middle. In nucleotides, the CDR3 is TGTGCCAGTAGTAGCTCGACTCCAGATACGCAGTATTTT. Translating it yields CASSSSTPDTQYF.

The chain has TRBV7-9 and TRBJ2-7, with TRBD1 matching 7 bases. This CDR3 contains 13 residues. CDR1 and CDR2 from the germline V gene are SEHNR and FQNEAQ (reference sequence). V lost 5 bases, J lost 2 bases, and 3 bases stayed unmatched. The CDR3 here is CASSRDSAYEQYF. The CDR3 bases are TGTGCCAGCAGCAGGGACAGCGCCTACGAGCAGTACTTC.

The genes are TRBV2 and TRBJ2-7, with D uncertain. The CDR3 sequence is 15 residues long. The V and J ends lost 1 base and 1 base respectively, with 11 bases between them. In germline, CDR1 is SNHLY, CDR2 FYNNEI. DNA of the CDR3: TGTGCCAGCAGTGAAGGCCCCCCGGAGTCCTACGAGCAGTACTTC. Translation gives CASSEGPPESYEQYF.

The rearrangement links TRBV4-1 to TRBJ2-5; 8 positions agree with TRBD2. J was trimmed by 4 bases and V by 5 bases; bases with no gene match: 6. Looked up from germline, CDR1 is MGHRA and CDR2 is YSYEKL. The CDR3 contains 14 residues. The CDR3 loop reads CASSTSGRGETQYF. The CDR3 DNA reads as TGCGCCAGCAGCACCAGCGGGAGAGGAGAGACCCAGTACTTC.

The chain carries TRBV5-1 and TRBJ2-5; 11 bases align to TRBD1. The length of the CDR3 is 15 residues. V lost 4 bases to trimming and J lost 4 bases; unmatched junction nucleotides: 6. The germline CDR1 and CDR2 sequences are SGHRS and YFSETQ. This chain's CDR3 is CASSSAGTGGETQYF. The CDR3 DNA follows: TGCGCCAGCAGCAGCGCCGGGACAGGGGGAGAGACCCAGTACTTC.

V usage is TRBV19 and J usage is TRBJ2-7; 7 bases align to TRBD1. The CDR3 runs to 16 residues. V lost 3 bases, J lost 2 bases, and 10 bases stayed unmatched. From germline, CDR1 is LNHDA and CDR2 SQIVND (reference sequence). The CDR3 loop reads CASSMDGQALTYEQYF. DNA for the CDR3: TGTGCCAGTAGTATGGATGGACAGGCGCTGACCTACGAGCAGTACTTC. The full variable domain, in which reference TRBV19 and TRBJ2-7 provide the parts outside the CDR3, is DGGITQSPKYLFRKEGQNVTLSCEQNLNHDAMYWYRQDPGQGLRLIYYSQIVNDFQKGDIAEGYSVSREKKESFPLTVTSAQKNPTAFYLCASSMDGQALTYEQYFGPGTRLTVT.

The CDR3 DNA sequence: TGCGCCAGCAGCCAAGATGCACTAGCGGGTCTCTACAATGAGCAGTTCTTC. Encoded protein: CASSQDALAGLYNEQFF. The J gene is TRBJ2-1, the V gene TRBV4-1, with 9 bases fitting TRBD2. The CDR3 totals 17 residues. The V gene's germline CDR1 is MGHRA and CDR2 YSYEKL. V was pared by 0 bases and J by 3 bases, with 6 bases of the junction left unmatched.

The chain combines TRBV30 with TRBJ2-7, with 7 bases aligning to TRBD2. The germline gives CDR1 GTSNPN, CDR2 SVGIG (reference sequence). V shed 2 bases, J shed 5 bases, and the junction held 9 bases outside the gene matches. The CDR3 has 14 amino acids. This CDR3 is CAWSISREIHEQYF. The CDR3 DNA follows: TGTGCCTGGAGTATATCGCGGGAGATCCACGAGCAGTACTTC.

J is TRBJ2-7 and V is TRBV28; D gene ambiguous. This CDR3 has 12 residues. Trimming shortened V by 6 bases and J by 6 bases, and 12 bases separated the two germline ends. In germline, CDR1 is MDHEN, CDR2 SYDVKM. Here the CDR3 DNA reads TGTGCCAGCAGCTCTCAGCCGGGCGAGCAGTACTTC. The encoded protein is CASSSQPGEQYF.

The table lists this clone with a count of one. The gene calls are TRBV5-1 and TRBJ2-2, with TRBD2 matching 13 bases. Germline V gene lookup returns CDR1 SGHRS and CDR2 YFSETQ. V trimming: 0 bases; J trimming: 7 bases; junction bases outside the gene matches: 9. The CDR3 is 18 amino acids. CDR3 nucleotides: TGCGCCAGCAGCTTGGACGGACTAGCGGGAGTATGGGTCGGGGAGCTGTTTTTT. It yields the protein CASSLDGLAGVWVGELFF.

J is TRBJ2-1 and V is TRBV7-8; 10 nucleotides match TRBD2. V shed 4 bases, J shed 9 bases, and the junction held 21 bases outside the gene matches. Germline lookup yields CDR1 SGHVS and CDR2 FQNEAQ. CDR3 size: 19 residues. The CDR3 protein is CASSSRSLAGGSYDGEQFF. The CDR3 DNA follows: TGTGCCAGCAGCTCCCGATCCTTAGCGGGAGGATCTTACGACGGTGAGCAGTTCTTC.